This entry is about one T cell receptor beta chain. The data originate from a study of blood T cell repertoires in COVID-19. Data came from immunoSEQ multiplex PCR; TCRdb stores just in-frame clones and leaves some out. Altogether approximately 150,000 clones are present, 65% to 85% being singletons, with the ten largest covering about 17%. The CDR3 loop spans 16 amino acids. V was pared by 7 bases and J by 4 bases, with 12 bases of the junction left unmatched. CDR1 SNHLY and CDR2 FYNNEI come from the germline V gene. This receptor was taken from an elderly woman with acute or convalescent COVID-19. Sequenced: peripheral blood. The V gene is TRBV2, the J gene TRBJ2-2; 7 positions match TRBD1. This chain's CDR3 is CASTENYQGVTGELFF. The DNA of the CDR3 is TGTGCCAGCACCGAGAATTACCAGGGGGTCACCGGGGAGCTGTTTTTT.